This T cell receptor (beta chain) was sequenced for a study of CD4 T cells in relation to SARS-CoV-2 and coronaviruses. Background on the study: Median patient age was roughly 35 years, spanning 21 to 72 years. Of the patients, about 8 were male, a few female, two Hispanic.

Naive and memory CD4+ T cells came from enriched cryopreserved PBMCs. CDR1 and CDR2 (germline): MDHEN, SYDVKM. V was trimmed by 5 bases and J by 8 bases, leaving 24 bases between them. This CDR3 has 16 amino acids. Profiling relied on immunoSEQ multiplex PCR, and the TCRdb table lists in-frame clones only, not all of them. This repertoire shows approximately 37,000 clones, approximately 85% found once; its top ten account for over 3%. The chain uses TRBV28 and TRBJ1-2; no reliable D call. The sequence came from an adult with COVID-19. Sequenced material: memory CD4+ T cells from PBMCs. CDR3 amino acids: CASSIIGGREGVGYTF. CDR3 DNA: TGTGCCAGCAGTATCATAGGTGGGCGCGAGGGTGTCGGCTACACCTTC.